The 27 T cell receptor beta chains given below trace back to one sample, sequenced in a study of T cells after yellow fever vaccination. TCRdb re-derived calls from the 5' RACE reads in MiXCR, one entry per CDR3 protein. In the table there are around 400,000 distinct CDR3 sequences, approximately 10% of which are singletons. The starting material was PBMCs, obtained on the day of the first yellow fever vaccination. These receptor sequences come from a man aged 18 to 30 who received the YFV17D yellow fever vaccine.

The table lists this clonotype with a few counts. CDR3 DNA sequence: TGTGCCAGCAGTTTACGGCGGGTGTCCTACGAGCAGTACTTC. Its protein product is CASSLRRVSYEQYF. The chain has TRBV12-3 or TRBV12-4 and TRBJ2-7, with D possibly matching TRBD2 (5 bases). The V and J ends lost 2 bases and 1 base respectively, with 9 bases between them. This CDR3 region has 14 residues.

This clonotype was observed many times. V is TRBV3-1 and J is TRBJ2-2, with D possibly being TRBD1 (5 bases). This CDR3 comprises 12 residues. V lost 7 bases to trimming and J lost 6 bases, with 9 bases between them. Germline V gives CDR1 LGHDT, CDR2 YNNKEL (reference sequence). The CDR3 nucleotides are TGTGCCAGCACAAGGGGCCCCGGGGAGCTGTTTTTT. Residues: CASTRGPGELFF.

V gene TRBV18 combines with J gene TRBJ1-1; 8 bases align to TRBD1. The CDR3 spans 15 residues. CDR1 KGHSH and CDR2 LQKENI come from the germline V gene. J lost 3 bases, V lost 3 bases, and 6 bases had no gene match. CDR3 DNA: TGTGCCAGCTCACCCCGACAGGGGAGTTACACTGAAGCTTTCTTT. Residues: CASSPRQGSYTEAFF.

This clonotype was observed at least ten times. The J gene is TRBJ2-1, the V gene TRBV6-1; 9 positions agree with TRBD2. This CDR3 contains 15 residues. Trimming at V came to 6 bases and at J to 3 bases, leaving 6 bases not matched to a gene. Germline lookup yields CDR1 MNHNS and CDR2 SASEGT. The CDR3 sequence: CASSPLAGHYNEQFF. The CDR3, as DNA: TGTGCCAGCAGCCCTCTAGCGGGGCACTACAATGAGCAGTTCTTC.

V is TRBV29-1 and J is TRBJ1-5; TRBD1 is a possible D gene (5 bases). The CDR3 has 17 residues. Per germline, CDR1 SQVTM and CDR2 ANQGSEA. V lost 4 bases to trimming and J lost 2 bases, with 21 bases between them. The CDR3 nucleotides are TGCAGCGTTGCCGGGACTTTAGGGAGGGATGGCAATCAGCCCCAGCATTTT. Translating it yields CSVAGTLGRDGNQPQHF.

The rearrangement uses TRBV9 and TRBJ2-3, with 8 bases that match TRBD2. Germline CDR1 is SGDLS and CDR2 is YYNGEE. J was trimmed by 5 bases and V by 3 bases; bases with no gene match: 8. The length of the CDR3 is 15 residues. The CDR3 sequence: CASSGSGGHQDTQYF. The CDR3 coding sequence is TGTGCCAGCAGCGGGAGCGGGGGCCACCAAGATACGCAGTATTTT.

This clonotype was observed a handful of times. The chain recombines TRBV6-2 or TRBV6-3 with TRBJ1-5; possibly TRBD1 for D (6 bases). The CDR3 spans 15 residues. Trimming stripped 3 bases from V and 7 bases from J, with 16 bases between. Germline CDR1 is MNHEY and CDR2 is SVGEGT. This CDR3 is CASSYWGGAGQPQHF. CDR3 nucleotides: TGTGCCAGCAGTTATTGGGGGGGGGCAGGGCAGCCCCAGCATTTT.

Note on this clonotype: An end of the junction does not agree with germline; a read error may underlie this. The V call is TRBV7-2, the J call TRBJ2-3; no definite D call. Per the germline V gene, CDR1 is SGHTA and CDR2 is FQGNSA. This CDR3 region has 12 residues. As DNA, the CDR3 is TGTTCCAGCAGCTTAGTAAGAGATACGCAGTATTTT. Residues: CSSSLVRDTQYF.

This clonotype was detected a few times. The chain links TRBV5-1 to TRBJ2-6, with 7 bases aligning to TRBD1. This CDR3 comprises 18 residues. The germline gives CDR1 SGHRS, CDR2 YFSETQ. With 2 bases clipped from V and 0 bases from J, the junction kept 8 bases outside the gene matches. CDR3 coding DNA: TGCGCCAGCAGCTTAAACAGGGGAGAAAGCTCTGGGGCCAACGTCCTGACTTTC. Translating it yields CASSLNRGESSGANVLTF.

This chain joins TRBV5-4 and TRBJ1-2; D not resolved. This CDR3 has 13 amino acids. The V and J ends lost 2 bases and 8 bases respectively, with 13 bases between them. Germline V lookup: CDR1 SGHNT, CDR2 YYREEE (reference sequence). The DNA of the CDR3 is TGTGCCAGCAGCTTTCGGGGAGCCGTAGGCTACACCTTC. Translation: CASSFRGAVGYTF.

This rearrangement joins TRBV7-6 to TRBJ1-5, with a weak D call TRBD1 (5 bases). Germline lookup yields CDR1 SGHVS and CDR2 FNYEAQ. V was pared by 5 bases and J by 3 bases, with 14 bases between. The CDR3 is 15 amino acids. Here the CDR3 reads CASSQSTGLNQPQHF. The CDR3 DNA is TGTGCCAGCAGCCAAAGCACAGGACTCAATCAGCCCCAGCATTTT.

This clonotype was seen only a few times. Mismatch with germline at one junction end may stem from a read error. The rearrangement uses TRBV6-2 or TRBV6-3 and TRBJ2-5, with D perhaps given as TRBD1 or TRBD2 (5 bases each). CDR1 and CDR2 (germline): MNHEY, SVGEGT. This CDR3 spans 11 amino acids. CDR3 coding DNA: TGTGCCAGCACCCATCGAGGGGCCTATCACTTC. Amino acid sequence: CASTHRGAYHF.

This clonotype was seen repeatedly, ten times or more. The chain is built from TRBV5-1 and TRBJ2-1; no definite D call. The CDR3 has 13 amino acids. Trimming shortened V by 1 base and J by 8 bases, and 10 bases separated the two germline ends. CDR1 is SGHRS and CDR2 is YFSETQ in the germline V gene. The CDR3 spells CASSLQGFDEQFF. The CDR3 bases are TGCGCCAGCAGCTTGCAAGGGTTTGATGAGCAGTTCTTC.

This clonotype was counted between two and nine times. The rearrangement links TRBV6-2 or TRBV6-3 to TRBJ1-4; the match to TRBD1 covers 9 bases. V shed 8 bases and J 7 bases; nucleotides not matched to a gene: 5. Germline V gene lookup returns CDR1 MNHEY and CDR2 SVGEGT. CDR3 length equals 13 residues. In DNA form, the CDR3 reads TGTGCCAGCGTGGGACAGGGTGCTGAAAAACTGTTTTTT. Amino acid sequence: CASVGQGAEKLFF.

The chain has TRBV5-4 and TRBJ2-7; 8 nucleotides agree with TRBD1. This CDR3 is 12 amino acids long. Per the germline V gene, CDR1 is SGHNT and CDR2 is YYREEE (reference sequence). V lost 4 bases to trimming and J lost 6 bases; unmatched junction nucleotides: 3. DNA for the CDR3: TGTGCCAGCAGCAGACAGGGGAGCGAGCAGTACGTC. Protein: CASSRQGSEQYV.

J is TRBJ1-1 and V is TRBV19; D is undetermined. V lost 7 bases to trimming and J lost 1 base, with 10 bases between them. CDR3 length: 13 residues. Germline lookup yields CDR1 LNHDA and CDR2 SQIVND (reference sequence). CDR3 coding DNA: TGTGCCAGTAAGGTCGGCCAGAACACTGAAGCTTTCTTT. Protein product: CASKVGQNTEAFF.

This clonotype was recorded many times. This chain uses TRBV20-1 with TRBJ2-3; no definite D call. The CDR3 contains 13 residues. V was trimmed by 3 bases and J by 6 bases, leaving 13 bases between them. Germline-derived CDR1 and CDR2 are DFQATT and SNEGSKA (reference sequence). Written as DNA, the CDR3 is TGCAGTGCTAGTCGTGGTGCTGGCGATACGCAGTATTTT. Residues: CSASRGAGDTQYF.

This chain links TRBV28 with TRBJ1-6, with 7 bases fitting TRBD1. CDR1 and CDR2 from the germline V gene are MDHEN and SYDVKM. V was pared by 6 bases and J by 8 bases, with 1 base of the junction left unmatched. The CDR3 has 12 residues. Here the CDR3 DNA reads TGTGCCAGCAGGCAGGGGGATTCACCCCTCCACTTT. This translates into CASRQGDSPLHF. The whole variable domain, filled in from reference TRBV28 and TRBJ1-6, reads DVKVTQSSRYLVKRTGEKVFLECVQDMDHENMFWYRQDPGLGLRLIYFSYDVKMKEKGDIPEGYSVSREKKERFSLILESASTNQTSMYLCASRQGDSPLHFGNGTRLTVT.

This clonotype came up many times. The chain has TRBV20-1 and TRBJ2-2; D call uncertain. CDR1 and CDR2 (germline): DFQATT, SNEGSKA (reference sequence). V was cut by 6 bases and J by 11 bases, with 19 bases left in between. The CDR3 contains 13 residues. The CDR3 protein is CSAHNTARRELFF. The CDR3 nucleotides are TGCAGTGCGCATAATACGGCGAGGCGAGAGCTGTTTTTT.

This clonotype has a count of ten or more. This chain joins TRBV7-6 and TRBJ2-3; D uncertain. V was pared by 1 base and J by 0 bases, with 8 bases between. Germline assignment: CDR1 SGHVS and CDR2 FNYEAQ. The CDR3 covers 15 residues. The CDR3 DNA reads TGTGCCAGCAGCTTAGTCGGATTTAGCACAGATACGCAGTATTTT. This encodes CASSLVGFSTDTQYF.

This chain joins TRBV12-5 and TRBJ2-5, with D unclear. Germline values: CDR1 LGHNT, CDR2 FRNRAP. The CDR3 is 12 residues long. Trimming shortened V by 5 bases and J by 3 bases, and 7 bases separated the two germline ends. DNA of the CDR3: TGTGCTAGTGGTCTCCTCGAAGAGACCCAGTACTTC. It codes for CASGLLEETQYF.

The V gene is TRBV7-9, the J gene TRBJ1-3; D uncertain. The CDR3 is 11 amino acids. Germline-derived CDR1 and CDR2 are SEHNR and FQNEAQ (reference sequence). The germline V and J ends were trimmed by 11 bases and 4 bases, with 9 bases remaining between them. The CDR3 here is CAGRLGNTIYF. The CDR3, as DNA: TGTGCCGGACGACTCGGAAACACCATATATTTT. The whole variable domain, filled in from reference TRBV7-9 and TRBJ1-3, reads DTGVSQNPRHKITKRGQNVTFRCDPISEHNRLYWYRQTLGQGPEFLTYFQNEAQLEKSRLLSDRFSAERPKGSFSTLEIQRTEQGDSAMYLCAGRLGNTIYFGEGSWLTVV.

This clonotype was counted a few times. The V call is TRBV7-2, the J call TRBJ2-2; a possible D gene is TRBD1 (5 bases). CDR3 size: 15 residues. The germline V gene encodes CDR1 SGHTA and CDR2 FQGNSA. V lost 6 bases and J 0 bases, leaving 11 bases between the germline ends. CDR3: CASRMDISNTGELFF. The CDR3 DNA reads TGTGCCAGCAGGATGGACATTTCGAACACCGGGGAGCTGTTTTTT.

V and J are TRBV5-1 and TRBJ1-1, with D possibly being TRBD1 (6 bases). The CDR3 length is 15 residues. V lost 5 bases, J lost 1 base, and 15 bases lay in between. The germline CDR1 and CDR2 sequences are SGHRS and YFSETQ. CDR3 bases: TGCGCCAGCAGTTTTTTTAGGACAGAGAACACTGAAGCTTTCTTT. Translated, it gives CASSFFRTENTEAFF.

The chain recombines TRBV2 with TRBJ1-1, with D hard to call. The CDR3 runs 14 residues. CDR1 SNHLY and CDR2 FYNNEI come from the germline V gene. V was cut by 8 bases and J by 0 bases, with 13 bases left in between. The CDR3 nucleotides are TGTGCCAGCCGCCTAACGTTCATGAACACTGAAGCTTTCTTT. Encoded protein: CASRLTFMNTEAFF.

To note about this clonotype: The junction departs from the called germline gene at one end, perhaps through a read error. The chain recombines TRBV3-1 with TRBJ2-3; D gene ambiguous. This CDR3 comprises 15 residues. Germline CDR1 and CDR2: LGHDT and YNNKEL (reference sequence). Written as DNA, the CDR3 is TGTGCCAGCAGCCCAAGAAGTGGTGGGCCAGACACGCAGTATTTT. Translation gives CASSPRSGGPDTQYF.

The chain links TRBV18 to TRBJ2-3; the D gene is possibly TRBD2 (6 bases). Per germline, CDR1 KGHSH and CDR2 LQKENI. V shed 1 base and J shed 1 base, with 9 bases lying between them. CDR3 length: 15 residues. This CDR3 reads CASSPRGGGTDTQYF. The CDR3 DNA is TGTGCCAGCTCACCACGAGGCGGGGGCACAGATACGCAGTATTTT.